This T cell receptor (beta chain) is drawn from a study of T-cell memory formation after mild COVID-19. MiXCR was run by TCRdb on the 5' RACE reads, yielding one entry per CDR3 protein. The sample holds some 350,000 distinct CDR3 sequences, about 16% seen once. Germline V gene sequence: CDR1 SGHAT, CDR2 FQNNGV. CDR3 size: 16 residues. The ends were cut back, 2 bases at V and 8 bases at J, with 20 bases in the middle. This clonotype has only a few counts. This sequence was found in a man younger than 35 who had mild COVID-19 (a few samples of this study predate the infection). Cell type and time point are not known. Sequencing was performed on PBMCs or a T cell subset sorted from them (not recorded which). The chain is built from TRBV11-2 and TRBJ2-3; D gene uncertain. CDR3: CASSLTATTPLGTQYF. Written as DNA, the CDR3 is TGTGCCAGCAGCTTAACTGCGACCACCCCCCTCGGTACGCAGTATTTT.